Reported below is one T cell receptor beta chain. Germline V CDR1 and CDR2: SGHNT, YENEEA. This CDR3 comprises 13 residues. Germline trimming cut 3 bases from V and 7 bases from J; bases unmatched to any gene: 5. The table came from immunoSEQ multiplex PCR; TCRdb's copy has only in-frame clones and leaves some out. The table includes 75,000 or so clones, approximately 82% detected once. The sample comes from a study of lymphopenia after photon versus proton radiotherapy. This material consisted of peripheral blood, taken from a patient treated with proton-based radiotherapy. The rearrangement uses TRBV11-3 and TRBJ1-1; 7 bases match TRBD1. This receptor was identified in a man aged 60-69 years with pancreatic cancer. Here the CDR3 reads CASSFRAGGEAFF. In DNA form, the CDR3 reads TGTGCCAGCAGCTTCCGGGCAGGGGGTGAAGCTTTCTTT.